The source of this T cell receptor (beta chain) is a study of beta chain features in type 1 diabetes. This clone was found a few times. The antigen is unknown. J lost 6 bases, V lost 1 base, and 3 bases had no gene match. The CDR3 runs 16 residues. Germline V CDR1 and CDR2: MGHDK, SYGVNS. Expressed TCRB transcripts were sequenced because the isolated RNA had all been reverse transcribed beforehand. Profiling relied on immunoSEQ multiplex PCR, and the TCRdb table lists in-frame clones only, not all of them. The repertoire holds roughly 340,000 clones, with roughly 13% as singletons. By way of CD45RO/CCR7/CD25/CD127/CD95/CD27, the CD4+ regulatory, stem cell-like memory, central memory and naive cells were sorted. Broader study findings: Junctions at VDJ sites from type 1 diabetes patients had fewer insertions and more deletions. The naive, central memory and Treg TCRB repertoires looked more alike in patients than they did in healthy donors. The study notes PCR might favor shorter templates equally in patients and controls. People with Type 1 diabetes carried modestly yet significantly shorter TCRB CDR3s in all four CD4+ subsets.

The TCR was taken from a woman in her late teens or twenties with type 1 diabetes. The sequenced sample consisted of naive CD4+ T cells from blood. The rearrangement uses TRBV25-1 and TRBJ2-1; 13 positions agree with TRBD2. The CDR3 coding sequence is TGTGCCAGCAGTGAATGGGGGACTAGCGGGACCAATGAGCAGTTCTTC. Its translation is CASSEWGTSGTNEQFF.